Following are 14 T cell receptor beta chains from one sample sequenced in a study of blood T cell dynamics during melanoma immunotherapy. As for time point: week 3, after first cycle of checkpoint inhibitor. The protocol was immunoSEQ multiplex PCR, while the TCRdb copy is restricted to in-frame clones and leaves out a portion. The sample yields about 6,300 clones, roughly 90% seen once. The specimen was blood, collected from a patient treated with checkpoint blockade. These receptors were taken from a human donor with melanoma.

J is TRBJ2-1 and V is TRBV13; 8 nucleotides agree with TRBD2. The germline V gene has CDR1 PRHDT and CDR2 FYEKMQ (reference sequence). There are 15 residues in the CDR3. The J segment lost 4 bases and the V segment lost 5 bases, leaving 7 bases of the junction unmatched. The CDR3, as DNA: TGTGCCAGCAGCGCTCAGCCGGGGGGGTACAATGAGCAGTTCTTC. This sequence encodes CASSAQPGGYNEQFF.

V is TRBV6-1 and J is TRBJ2-3, with 8 bases fitting TRBD2. The ends lost 1 base at V and 3 bases at J; junction bases unmatched: 9. Germline V lookup: CDR1 MNHNS, CDR2 SASEGT. This CDR3 contains 17 residues. DNA for the CDR3: TGTGCCAGCAGTGAAGAGCTACTAGCGGCCGGGACAGATACGCAGTATTTT. Amino acid sequence: CASSEELLAAGTDTQYF.

This clone was detected only a few times. The chain carries TRBV19 and TRBJ1-5; D perhaps matches TRBD1 (6 bases). CDR1 and CDR2 (germline): LNHDA, SQIVND (reference sequence). The CDR3 is 14 residues long. V dropped 7 bases and J dropped 5 bases, with 15 bases sitting between them. CDR3 bases: TGTGCCAGTACTCGAAGGGGGGAATATCAGCCCCAGCATTTT. Translating gives CASTRRGEYQPQHF.

This chain uses TRBV30 with TRBJ1-3; D is undetermined. CDR1 is GTSNPN and CDR2 is SVGIG in the germline V gene (reference sequence). This CDR3 is 14 amino acids long. Deletions cut 5 bases from V and 1 base from J, with 12 bases between. In DNA, the CDR3 is TGTGCCTGGGGCCCCGGGTTTTCTGGAAACACCATATATTTT. As protein: CAWGPGFSGNTIYF.

The J gene is TRBJ2-7, the V gene TRBV12-2; whether TRBD2, the table's D call, matches the DNA was not checked. TRBV12-2 is termed a pseudogene. The CDR3 runs to 15 residues. CDR3 sequence (DNA): TGTGCAAGTCGCTTGGGGACTAGCGGGGCAGACGAGCAGTACTTC. Translating gives CASRLGTSGADEQYF.

This clone is a singleton in its sample. This chain uses TRBV19 with TRBJ2-3; D unclear. Trimming took off 1 base at V and 6 bases at J, with 8 bases between the two ends. The CDR3 is 13 amino acids. The germline V gene encodes CDR1 LNHDA and CDR2 SQIVND (reference sequence). CDR3 loop: CASSIAAVDTQYF. CDR3 coding DNA: TGTGCCAGTAGTATAGCGGCTGTGGATACGCAGTATTTT.

This chain joins TRBV14 and TRBJ1-2; D unresolved. Trimming removed 3 bases at V and 5 bases at J, with 10 bases between. From germline, CDR1 is SGHDN and CDR2 FVKESK. This CDR3 has 13 amino acids. DNA for the CDR3: TGTGCCAGCAGCCAGGGTAGAGGGTATGGCTACACCTTC. It codes for CASSQGRGYGYTF.

The chain employs TRBV9 and TRBJ2-2, with D unclear. The ends were cut back, 7 bases at V and 0 bases at J, with 10 bases in the middle. The CDR3 is 14 residues long. CDR1 and CDR2 from the germline V gene are SGDLS and YYNGEE. The CDR3 reads CASRAGSNTGELFF. The CDR3 DNA sequence: TGTGCCAGCCGGGCAGGTTCGAACACCGGGGAGCTGTTTTTT.

The V and J genes are TRBV5-1 and TRBJ2-2; D is unclear. There are 15 residues in the CDR3. CDR1 is SGHRS and CDR2 is YFSETQ in the germline V gene. V lost 0 bases, J lost 5 bases, and 11 bases lay in between. CDR3 residues: CASSLERLRTGELFF. CDR3 nucleotide sequence: TGCGCCAGCAGCTTGGAGAGGCTTCGAACCGGGGAGCTGTTTTTT.

DNA for the CDR3: TGTGCCAGCAGTTACCAGGGGTTCCCTGAAGCTTTCTTT. Its protein product is CASSYQGFPEAFF. The J gene is TRBJ1-1, the V gene TRBV2, with a possible D match to TRBD1 (6 bases). The V gene's germline CDR1 is SNHLY and CDR2 FYNNEI. The CDR3 has 13 amino acids. Trimming shortened V by 5 bases and J by 6 bases, and 13 bases separated the two germline ends.

This rearrangement joins TRBV28 to TRBJ2-7; D call uncertain. The V end lost 5 bases, the J end lost 5 bases, and 10 bases lay between the germline ends. The length of the CDR3 is 12 residues. Germline CDR1 is MDHEN and CDR2 is SYDVKM. The CDR3 nucleotides read TGTGCCAGCAGTCCTTCCTGGGACGAGCAGTACTTC. Its protein is CASSPSWDEQYF.

The genes are TRBV7-6 and TRBJ1-4; D is perhaps TRBD1 (6 bases). Per germline, CDR1 SGHVS and CDR2 FNYEAQ. Trimming removed 1 base from V and 3 bases from J, with 9 bases in between. This CDR3 has 15 residues. This chain's CDR3 is CASSLDRVPNEKLFF. The CDR3 DNA reads TGTGCCAGCAGCTTAGACAGGGTACCTAATGAAAAACTGTTTTTT.

This sequence joins TRBV7-9 and TRBJ1-6; 7 nucleotides line up with TRBD1. Per germline, CDR1 SEHNR and CDR2 FQNEAQ (reference sequence). The CDR3 has 14 residues. Trimming took 5 bases from V and 5 from J; bases not matched to a gene: 3. The CDR3 DNA follows: TGTGCCAGCAGCGCCGGGACAGATAATTCACCCCTCCACTTT. Residues: CASSAGTDNSPLHF.

The chain combines TRBV4-1 with TRBJ2-7, with D hard to call. CDR3 length: 15 residues. In germline, CDR1 is MGHRA, CDR2 YSYEKL. V dropped 0 bases and J dropped 3 bases, with 12 bases sitting between them. CDR3 protein: CASSQDPLSLYEQYF. The CDR3 DNA sequence: TGCGCCAGCAGCCAAGATCCGCTCTCCCTCTACGAGCAGTACTTC.